This T cell receptor beta chain originates from a study of chronic HIV infection and antiretroviral therapy. TCRdb fed the 5' RACE reads into MiXCR, producing one record per CDR3 protein. Of 25,000 to 35,000 distinct CDR3 sequences in the sample, around 8.6% were seen once. The CDR3 length is 15 residues. The trim removed 3 bases at V and 4 bases at J, leaving 6 bases unmatched. This chain joins TRBV12-3 or TRBV12-4 and TRBJ2-7; TRBD2 matches 10 bases. The TCR comes from an adult who had HIV and had not received antiretroviral therapy, or was an uninfected healthy control (not recorded which). The sequencing input was peripheral blood. CDR3 loop: CASSFLAGESYEQYF. CDR3 coding DNA: TGTGCCAGCAGTTTCCTAGCGGGGGAGTCATACGAGCAGTACTTC.